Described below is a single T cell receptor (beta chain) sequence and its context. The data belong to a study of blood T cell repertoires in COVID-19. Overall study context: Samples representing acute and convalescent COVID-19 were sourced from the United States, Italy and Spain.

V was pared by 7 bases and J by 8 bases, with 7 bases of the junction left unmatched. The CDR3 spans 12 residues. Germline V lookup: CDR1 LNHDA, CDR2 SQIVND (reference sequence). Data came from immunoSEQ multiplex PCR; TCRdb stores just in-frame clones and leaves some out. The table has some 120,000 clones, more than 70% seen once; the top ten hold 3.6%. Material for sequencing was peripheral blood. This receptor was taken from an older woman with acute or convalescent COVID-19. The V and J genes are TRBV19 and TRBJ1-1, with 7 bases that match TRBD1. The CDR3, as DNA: TGTGCCAGTATTTTTGCGGACAGGGAAGCTTTCTTT. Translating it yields CASIFADREAFF. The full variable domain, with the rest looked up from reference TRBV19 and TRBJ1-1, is DGGITQSPKYLFRKEGQNVTLSCEQNLNHDAMYWYRQDPGQGLRLIYYSQIVNDFQKGDIAEGYSVSREKKESFPLTVTSAQKNPTAFYLCASIFADREAFFGQGTRLTVV.